The rows below give T cell receptor beta chains drawn from one sample of a study of CD8 T cells in Susac syndrome. TCRdb analysed the immunoSEQ multiplex PCR reads with MiXCR anew, one entry per CDR3 protein. The table has 200,000 to 250,000 distinct CDR3 sequences, around 96% seen once. The sample comprised CD4+ T cells from PBMCs. These receptors were obtained from a human donor with multiple sclerosis. CDR3s include the opening cysteine and the closing phenylalanine or tryptophan. The order of the fields is J gene, V gene, D gene, clone size, CDR3 protein, CDR3 DNA. D genes are given only for firm matches. Size tells how often a clone was seen (once, few, many) or the class of an expanded clone, and some rows leave it out.

>TRBJ2-7|TRBV20-1|.|.
CSASGNAPIEQYF
TGCAGTGCTAGCGGGAATGCCCCAATCGAGCAGTACTTC
>TRBJ1-2|TRBV18|.|.
CASSPVKYGYTF
TGTGCCAGCTCACCGGTAAAGTATGGCTACACCTTC
>TRBJ1-2|TRBV7-3|.|.
CASSLAPANQGYTF
TGTGCCAGCAGCTTAGCCCCGGCAAATCAGGGCTACACCTTC
>TRBJ1-5|TRBV19|TRBD1|.
CASQDRGSNQPQHF
TGTGCCAGTCAGGACAGGGGCAGCAATCAGCCCCAGCATTTT
>TRBJ2-1|TRBV3-1|.|.
CASSQWYNEQFF
TGTGCCAGCAGCCAATGGTACAATGAGCAGTTCTTC
>TRBJ2-2|TRBV18|TRBD2|.
CASSPNQRERSGELFF
TGTGCCAGCTCACCAAACCAGCGGGAGCGCAGCGGGGAGCTGTTTTTT
>TRBJ2-4|TRBV20-1|TRBD2|.
CSARVPSGLAKNIQYF
TGCAGTGCTAGAGTGCCTAGCGGGTTAGCCAAAAACATTCAGTACTTC
>TRBJ1-1|TRBV7-2|.|once
CASRLSPDTYTEAFF
TGTGCCAGCAGACTTAGTCCGGACACCTACACTGAAGCTTTCTTT
>TRBJ1-1|TRBV30|.|.
CAWSLGTNTEAFF
TGTGCCTGGAGTCTGGGGACGAACACTGAAGCTTTCTTT
>TRBJ2-7|TRBV19|.|.
CASSRGDGYEQYF
TGTGCCAGTAGTAGAGGAGACGGCTACGAGCAGTACTTC
>TRBJ2-1|TRBV20-1|TRBD2|once
CSARDRSGRANGNEQFF
TGCAGTGCTAGAGATCGGAGCGGGAGGGCCAACGGCAATGAGCAGTTCTTC
>TRBJ2-3|TRBV2|TRBD2|.
CASSEGTSSTDTQYF
TGTGCCAGCAGTGAGGGGACTAGTAGCACAGATACGCAGTATTTT
>TRBJ1-2|TRBV7-9|TRBD1|.
CASSLSGGNGYTF
TGTGCCAGCAGCTTATCAGGGGGCAATGGCTACACCTTC
>TRBJ2-7|TRBV18|.|.
CASSPLPDIGYEQYF
TGTGCCAGCTCACCACTTCCGGACATAGGCTACGAGCAGTACTTC
>TRBJ1-2|TRBV10-2|.|.
CASSDPAGVQNSF
TGCGCCAGCAGTGACCCGGCGGGAGTCCAGAATTCCTTC
>TRBJ2-1|TRBV20-1|.|once
CSASVASASSYNEQFF
TGCAGTGCTAGTGTGGCTAGCGCAAGCTCCTACAATGAGCAGTTCTTC
>TRBJ2-5|TRBV12-5|.|.
CASGPDRLQETQYF
TGTGCTAGTGGACCCGACAGGTTACAAGAGACCCAGTACTTC
>TRBJ2-5|TRBV20-1|.|.
CSARVDGPETQYF
TGCAGTGCTAGAGTGGACGGCCCAGAGACCCAGTACTTC
>TRBJ1-5|TRBV4-1|.|.
CASSQPPRGLDQPQHF
TGCGCCAGCAGCCAACCCCCGAGAGGGTTAGATCAGCCCCAGCATTTT
>TRBJ2-1|TRBV4-2|TRBD1|.
CASSQEGTAINYNEQFF
TGTGCCAGCAGCCAAGAAGGGACAGCCATTAACTACAATGAGCAGTTCTTC
>TRBJ2-7|TRBV7-6|TRBD2|.
CASSLARRGIYEQYF
TGTGCCAGCAGCTTAGCCCGGCGGGGGATATACGAGCAGTACTTC
>TRBJ2-7|TRBV29-1|TRBD1|.
CSVEDLQGEAYEQYF
TGCAGCGTTGAAGATTTGCAGGGGGAAGCCTACGAGCAGTACTTC
>TRBJ1-2|TRBV12-5|TRBD1|.
CASGSSTGTSTF
TGTGCTAGTGGCTCCTCGACAGGGACCTCCACCTTC
>TRBJ1-6|TRBV7-9|.|.
CASSPQGSNSPLHF
TGTGCCAGCAGCCCACAGGGCAGTAATTCACCCCTCCACTTT
>TRBJ2-1|TRBV2|TRBD2|.
CASNGLAGLSYNEQFF
TGTGCCAGCAACGGACTAGCGGGCCTCTCCTACAATGAGCAGTTCTTC
>TRBJ2-1|TRBV3-1|TRBD2|.
CASSLRTSGRIGDEQFF
TGTGCCAGCAGCCTTCGGACTAGCGGGAGGATTGGCGATGAGCAGTTCTTC
>TRBJ2-7|TRBV27|.|.
CASSLGTRTYEQYF
TGTGCCAGCAGTTTGGGGACAAGGACCTACGAGCAGTACTTC
>TRBJ1-1|TRBV4-1|.|.
CASSQGTVMNTEAFF
TGCGCCAGCAGCCAAGGGACAGTTATGAACACTGAAGCTTTCTTT
>TRBJ2-2|TRBV19|.|.
CASSIVNRNTGELFF
TGTGCCAGTAGTATAGTCAATAGGAACACCGGGGAGCTGTTTTTT
>TRBJ2-3|TRBV27|.|.
CASRGSRATADTQYF
TGTGCCAGCAGGGGCTCCCGGGCGACTGCCGATACGCAGTATTTT
>TRBJ2-1|TRBV6-5|TRBD1|.
CASRLDSTGLSYNEQFF
TGTGCCAGCAGACTCGATTCGACAGGGCTTTCCTACAATGAGCAGTTCTTC
>TRBJ1-2|TRBV2|.|.
CASSEAGGYTF
TGTGCCAGCAGTGAAGCCGGCGGCTACACCTTC
>TRBJ2-7|TRBV30|TRBD2|.
CAWGGLYSYEQYF
TGTGCCTGGGGGGGACTATACTCCTACGAGCAGTACTTC
>TRBJ2-3|TRBV19|.|once
CASRTAGTDTQYF
TGTGCCTCCCGGACAGCGGGCACAGATACGCAGTATTTT
>TRBJ1-4|TRBV20-1|.|.
CSARDPRLINDKLFF
TGCAGTGCTAGAGATCCCCGACTGATTAATGACAAACTGTTTTTT
>TRBJ2-1|TRBV30|.|.
CAWSPTYNEQFF
TGTGCCTGGAGTCCCACCTACAATGAGCAGTTCTTC
>TRBJ1-5|TRBV29-1|.|once
CSVADFNQPQHF
TGCAGCGTTGCGGATTTCAATCAGCCCCAGCATTTT
>TRBJ2-3|TRBV9|.|.
CASSSRQGGRGNTDTQYF
TGTGCCAGCAGCTCCCGACAGGGAGGACGTGGGAACACAGATACGCAGTATTTT
>TRBJ2-7|TRBV6-4|.|.
CASSEQVGREQYF
TGTGCCAGCAGTGAACAAGTGGGGCGCGAGCAGTACTTC
>TRBJ2-7|TRBV30|TRBD2|.
CAWSGLAGLYEQYF
TGTGCCTGGAGTGGACTAGCGGGACTCTACGAGCAGTACTTC
>TRBJ1-2|TRBV3-1|.|.
CASSQGASNYGYTF
TGTGCCAGCAGCCAAGGGGCGTCGAACTATGGCTACACCTTC
>TRBJ2-5|TRBV20-1|TRBD2|.
CSARHPSGRGETQYF
TGCAGTGCTAGACACCCGAGCGGGAGGGGAGAGACCCAGTACTTC
>TRBJ2-2|TRBV29-1|.|.
CSVAGVNTGELFF
TGCAGCGTTGCAGGGGTTAACACCGGGGAGCTGTTTTTT
>TRBJ1-2|TRBV25-1|.|.
CASSAGSNYGYTF
TGTGCCAGCAGTGCGGGCAGCAACTATGGCTACACCTTC
>TRBJ2-5|TRBV20-1|.|.
CSAVGRTPETQYF
TGCAGTGCCGTTGGGCGTACCCCAGAGACCCAGTACTTC
>TRBJ1-5|TRBV29-1|TRBD1|.
CSVAETGTASNQPQHF
TGCAGCGTTGCTGAAACCGGGACAGCTAGCAATCAGCCCCAGCATTTT
>TRBJ1-6|TRBV9|TRBD1|.
CASSNRTGRNSPLHF
TGTGCCAGCAGCAATAGGACAGGGCGGAATTCACCCCTCCACTTT
>TRBJ2-5|TRBV24-1|.|.
CATSDSTVQETQYF
TGTGCCACCAGTGATTCGACAGTCCAAGAGACCCAGTACTTC
>TRBJ2-4|TRBV5-4|.|few
CASSRGRDIQYF
TGTGCCAGCAGCCGCGGACGGGACATTCAGTACTTC
>TRBJ1-1|TRBV27|TRBD1|.
CASRAMDRTFTEAFF
TGTGCCAGCCGAGCTATGGACAGGACATTCACTGAGGCTTTCTTT
>TRBJ1-2|TRBV3-1|.|.
CASSPQGRNYGYTF
TGTGCCAGCAGTCCTCAGGGGAGAAACTATGGCTACACCTTC
>TRBJ1-1|TRBV20-1|.|.
CSAVAGTEAFF
TGCAGTGCTGTGGCCGGAACTGAAGCTTTCTTT
>TRBJ2-3|TRBV28|TRBD1|once
CASSATGGQPLSTQYF
TGTGCCAGCAGCGCGACAGGGGGCCAACCCCTTAGTACGCAGTATTTT
>TRBJ2-7|TRBV12-3/TRBV12-4|.|.
CASSLYNGEQYF
TGTGCCAGCAGTTTATATAACGGAGAGCAGTACTTC
>TRBJ1-6|TRBV5-1|.|.
CASSLPSYNSPLHF
TGCGCCAGCAGCTTACCTTCCTATAATTCACCCCTCCACTTT
>TRBJ2-3|TRBV6-1|TRBD2|.
CASRRLAGERVTDTQYF
TGTGCCAGCAGGCGACTAGCGGGAGAGCGGGTCACAGATACGCAGTATTTT